This is a list of T cell receptor beta chains from one sample in a study of T-cell reconstitution after alpha-beta-depleted transplantation in children. In TCRdb, the PCR reads were re-called with MiXCR into one record per CDR3 protein. This table has roughly 120,000 distinct CDR3 sequences, 10% appearing once. The sample consisted of PBMCs, taken before TCRalphabeta/CD19-depleted stem cell transplant. The receptors shown here come from a boy aged 2 to 9 with acute lymphoblastic leukemia, due to receive a stem cell transplant. Both conserved end residues are part of each CDR3. The D gene is left open where the match is weak. For some rows the clone size is stated as once, few or many, or as a class when expanded; others skip it.

few	TRBV5-1	TRBD1	TRBJ2-5	TGCGCCAGCAGCTTAGTTCCTGGGACAGGGGAACTCCAAGAGACCCAGTACTTC	CASSLVPGTGELQETQYF
-	TRBV21-1	-	TRBJ2-1	TGTGCCAGCGCCCAGTGGCCGCGCTCCTACAATGAGCAGTTCTTC	CASAQWPRSYNEQFF
few	TRBV24-1	TRBD2	TRBJ2-1	TGTGCCACCGGGACTAGCGGGAGCTCCTACAATGAGCAGTTCTTC	CATGTSGSSYNEQFF
few	TRBV12-3/TRBV12-4	-	TRBJ2-7	TGTGCCAGCAGCTCGCGACGGGTGGCGGGCGGGCGTACCTACGAGCAGTACTTC	CASSSRRVAGGRTYEQYF
few	TRBV5-5	TRBD2	TRBJ2-3	TGTGCCAGCAGCACGGGGACTAGCGGGAGGGCAGATACGCAGTATTTT	CASSTGTSGRADTQYF
-	TRBV21-1	-	TRBJ2-5	TGTGCCAGCAGCACTTGGGTCTCGACGTTAGAGACCCAGTACTTC	CASSTWVSTLETQYF
-	TRBV20-1	TRBD2	TRBJ2-5	TGCAGTGCTAGAGATACAGCGGGAGGGGTCAGAACCCAGTACTTC	CSARDTAGGVRTQYF
few	TRBV4-2	-	TRBJ2-7	TGTGCCAGCAGCCAAGACACCTACGAGCAGTACTTC	CASSQDTYEQYF
-	TRBV12-3/TRBV12-4	-	TRBJ2-3	TGTGCCAGCAGTTGGGGTCCAGATACGCAGTATTTT	CASSWGPDTQYF
-	TRBV5-6	TRBD1	TRBJ1-2	TGTGCCAGCAGCCTCCGGACAGGGAAGGATGGCTACACCTTC	CASSLRTGKDGYTF
-	TRBV29-1	TRBD2	TRBJ2-1	TGCAGCGTTGCTGGGATTAGCGGGAGGAGGGGTGAGCAGTTCTTC	CSVAGISGRRGEQFF
few	TRBV7-8	-	TRBJ2-7	TGTGCCAGCAGCTTAGTGGGACACCCGCTCGGTTATAGCTACGAGCAGTACTTC	CASSLVGHPLGYSYEQYF
-	TRBV15	-	TRBJ2-3	TGTGCCACCAGCAGAGATGGGTTAGCGGCGGGGACAGATACGGAGTATTTT	CATSRDGLAAGTDTEYF
few	TRBV28	-	TRBJ2-5	TGTGCCAGCAGTCTATGGACAGTACCGGAGACCCAGTACTTC	CASSLWTVPETQYF
many	TRBV29-1	TRBD1	TRBJ2-6	TGCAGCGTTGAAGATCGAGACAGGGGCTCTGGGGCCAACGTCCTGACTTTC	CSVEDRDRGSGANVLTF
few	TRBV7-2	TRBD1	TRBJ2-5	TGTGCCAGCAGCTTAGGGACAGGGCCCCAAGAGACCCAGTACTTC	CASSLGTGPQETQYF
few	TRBV3-1	TRBD2	TRBJ2-5	TGTGCCAGCAGCCAAGGCCTAGCGGGCGGGACCCAGTACTTC	CASSQGLAGGTQYF
-	TRBV5-6	-	TRBJ2-5	TGTGCCAGCGGCTTGGCCGGGCTGACCTCGGAGACCCAGTACTTC	CASGLAGLTSETQYF
few	TRBV20-1	TRBD1	TRBJ1-2	TGCAGTGCTAGTCTCCAGGGGGCAAGTGGCTACACCTTC	CSASLQGASGYTF
-	TRBV20-1	-	TRBJ1-2	TGCAGTGCTAGTGGACATGGGACCAGCTATGGCTACACCTTC	CSASGHGTSYGYTF
few	TRBV5-1	-	TRBJ2-5	TGCGCCAGCAGCGAACAGGTTTCTGAGGACCAGTACTTC	CASSEQVSEDQYF
few	TRBV30	TRBD2	TRBJ2-1	TGTGCCTGGACCCGGGAGGACGTGAAGTTCTTC	CAWTREDVKFF
-	TRBV7-8	TRBD1	TRBJ1-5	TGTGCCAGCAGCTTAGCGAGCAGGGGGCCCAATCAGCCCCAGCATTTT	CASSLASRGPNQPQHF
many	TRBV6-6	-	TRBJ2-5	TGTGCCAGCAGCCATGGACAGTTTGCGACCCAGTACTTC	CASSHGQFATQYF
many	TRBV6-5	TRBD1	TRBJ1-2	TGTGCCAGCAGTTACGGGACAGGGAGTTCGAGTGGCTACACCTTC	CASSYGTGSSSGYTF
few	TRBV6-1	-	TRBJ2-2	TGTGCCAGCAGATTCAGACCCTGGGGGCTGGGCGGGGAGCTGTTTTTT	CASRFRPWGLGGELFF
many	TRBV12-3/TRBV12-4	-	TRBJ2-3	TGTGCCAGCAGTTTTAATGCTGGGGATACGCAGTATTTT	CASSFNAGDTQYF
few	TRBV5-1	TRBD2	TRBJ2-7	TGCGCCAGCAGCTTGGGGTGGGACTATATATCCTACGAGCAGTACTTC	CASSLGWDYISYEQYF
-	TRBV3-1	TRBD2	TRBJ2-7	TGTGCCAGCAGCCGTGGCGGGAGAGGCCACGAGCAGTACTTC	CASSRGGRGHEQYF
many	TRBV5-1	-	TRBJ2-7	TGCGCCAGCAGCACGGAGAAGTGCAGGCTCTGCTACGAGCAGTACTTC	CASSTEKCRLCYEQYF